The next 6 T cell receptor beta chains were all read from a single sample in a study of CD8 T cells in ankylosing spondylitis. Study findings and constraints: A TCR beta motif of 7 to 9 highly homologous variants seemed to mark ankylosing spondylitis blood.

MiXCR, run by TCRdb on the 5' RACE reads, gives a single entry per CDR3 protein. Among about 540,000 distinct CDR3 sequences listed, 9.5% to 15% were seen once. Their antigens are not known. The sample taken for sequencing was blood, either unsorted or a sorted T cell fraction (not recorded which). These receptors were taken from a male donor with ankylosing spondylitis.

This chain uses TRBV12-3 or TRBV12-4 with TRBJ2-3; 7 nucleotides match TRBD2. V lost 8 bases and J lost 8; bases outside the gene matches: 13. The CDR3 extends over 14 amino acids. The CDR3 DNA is TGTGCCAGCCGCCAGATGGGCGGGAGCAGTACGCAGTATTTT. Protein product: CASRQMGGSSTQYF.

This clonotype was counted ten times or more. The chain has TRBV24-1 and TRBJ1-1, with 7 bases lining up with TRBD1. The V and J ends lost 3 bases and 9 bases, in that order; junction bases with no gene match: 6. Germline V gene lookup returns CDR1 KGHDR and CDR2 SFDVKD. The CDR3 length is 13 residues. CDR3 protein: CATSDGTGVQAFF. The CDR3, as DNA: TGTGCCACCAGTGATGGAACAGGGGTCCAAGCTTTCTTT.

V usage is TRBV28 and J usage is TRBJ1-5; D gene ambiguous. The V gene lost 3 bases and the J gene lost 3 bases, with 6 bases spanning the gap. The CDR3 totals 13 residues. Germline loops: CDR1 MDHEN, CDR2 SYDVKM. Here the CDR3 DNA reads TGTGCCAGCAGTTTCGCACCCAATCAGCCCCAGCATTTT. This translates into CASSFAPNQPQHF.

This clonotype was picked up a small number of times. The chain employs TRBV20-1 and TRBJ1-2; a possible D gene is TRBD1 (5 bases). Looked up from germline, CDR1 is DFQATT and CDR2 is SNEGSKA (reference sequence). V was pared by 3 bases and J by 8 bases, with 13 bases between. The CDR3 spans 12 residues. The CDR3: CSARPPGFGYTF. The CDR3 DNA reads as TGCAGTGCTAGGCCCCCAGGGTTCGGCTACACCTTC.

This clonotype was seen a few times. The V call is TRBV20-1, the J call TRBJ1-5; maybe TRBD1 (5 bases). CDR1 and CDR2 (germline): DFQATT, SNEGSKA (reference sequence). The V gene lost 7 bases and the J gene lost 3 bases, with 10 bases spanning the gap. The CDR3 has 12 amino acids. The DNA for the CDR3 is TGCAGTGTAAACAGGCACAATCAGCCCCAGCATTTT. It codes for CSVNRHNQPQHF.

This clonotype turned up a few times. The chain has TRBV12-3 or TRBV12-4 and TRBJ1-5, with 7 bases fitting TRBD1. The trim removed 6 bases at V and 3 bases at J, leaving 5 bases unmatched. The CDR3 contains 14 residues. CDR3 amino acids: CASRTGTVNQPQHF. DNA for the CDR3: TGTGCCAGCAGGACCGGGACAGTCAATCAGCCCCAGCATTTT.